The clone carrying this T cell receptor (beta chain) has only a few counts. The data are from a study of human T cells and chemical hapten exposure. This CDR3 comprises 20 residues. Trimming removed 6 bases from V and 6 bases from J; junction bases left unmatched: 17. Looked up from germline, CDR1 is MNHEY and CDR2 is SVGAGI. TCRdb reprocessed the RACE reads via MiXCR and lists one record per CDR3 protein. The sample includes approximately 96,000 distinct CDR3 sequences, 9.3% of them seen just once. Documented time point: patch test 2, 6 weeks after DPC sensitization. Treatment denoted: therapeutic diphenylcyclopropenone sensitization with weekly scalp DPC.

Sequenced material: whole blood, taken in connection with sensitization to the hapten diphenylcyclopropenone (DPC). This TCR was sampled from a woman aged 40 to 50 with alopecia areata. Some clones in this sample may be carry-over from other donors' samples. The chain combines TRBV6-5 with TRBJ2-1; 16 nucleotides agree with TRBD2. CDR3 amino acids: CASSKRGGTSGRVIFNEQFF. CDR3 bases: TGTGCCAGCAGCAAGAGGGGCGGGACTAGCGGGAGGGTTATTTTCAATGAGCAGTTCTTC.